The 32 T cell receptor beta chains below come from one sample, sequenced in a study of cytomegalovirus exposure and HLA in healthy donors. The PCR had 60 Vbeta and 13 Jbeta primers. Assay: immunoSEQ multiplex PCR; the TCRdb copy retains only in-frame clones and omits some. The data hold about 200,000 clones, with 82% observed a single time. Specimen: PBMCs. The receptor set was obtained from a boy between 2 and 15 years old in good health and CMV-seronegative.

This sequence joins TRBV18 and TRBJ2-5, with 10 positions matching TRBD1. J gave up 5 bases and V 2 bases, and 2 bases lay outside the gene matches. Per the germline V gene, CDR1 is KGHSH and CDR2 is LQKENI. The CDR3 totals 14 residues. The CDR3 sequence: CASSPRQGAETQYF. CDR3 DNA: TGTGCCAGCTCACCAAGACAGGGGGCGGAGACCCAGTACTTC.

The chain employs TRBV25-1 and TRBJ1-6; no definite D call. The CDR3 totals 13 residues. Trimming removed 8 bases from V and 10 bases from J, with 15 bases in between. CDR1 is MGHDK and CDR2 is SYGVNS in the germline V gene. The CDR3 DNA reads as TGTGCCAGCTCACTCGGGGAAGGGTCACCCCTCCACTTT. Translated, it gives CASSLGEGSPLHF. The full variable domain, rest sourced from reference TRBV25-1 and TRBJ1-6, is EADIYQTPRYLVIGTGKKITLECSQTMGHDKMYWYQQDPGMELHLIHYSYGVNSTEKGDLSSESTVSRIRTEHFPLTLESARPSHTSQYLCASSLGEGSPLHFGNGTRLTVT.

The chain uses TRBV5-4 and TRBJ2-5, with 12 nucleotides matching TRBD2. With 4 bases clipped from V and 5 bases from J, the junction kept 6 bases outside the gene matches. This CDR3 has 15 residues. The germline CDR1 and CDR2 sequences are SGHNT and YYREEE (reference sequence). The CDR3 is CASSLRLAGGETQYF. The CDR3, as DNA: TGTGCCAGCAGCCTACGCCTAGCGGGGGGGGAGACCCAGTACTTC.

The J gene is TRBJ2-7, the V gene TRBV29-1; TRBD1 matches at 8 bases. This CDR3 is 14 amino acids long. With 6 bases clipped from V and 5 bases from J, the junction kept 12 bases outside the gene matches. Germline loops: CDR1 SQVTM, CDR2 ANQGSEA. The CDR3 sequence is CSVHDPGGRHEQYF. The CDR3 nucleotides are TGCAGCGTGCATGACCCAGGGGGCCGGCACGAGCAGTACTTC.

To note about this clone: The junction does not match germline at one end; this may be a read error. This rearrangement joins TRBV7-9 to TRBJ2-5; D is unclear. Germline V CDR1 and CDR2: SEHNR, FQNEAQ (reference sequence). This CDR3 is 13 amino acids long. The DNA for the CDR3 is TGTTCCAGCAGCTATACTACCACGGAGACCCAGTACTTC. This encodes CSSSYTTTETQYF.

The count of this clone is one. This chain uses TRBV7-2 with TRBJ1-2; no firm D call. Germline CDR1 SGHTA, CDR2 FQGNSA. The ends were cut back, 2 bases at V and 3 bases at J, with 10 bases in the middle. CDR3 length: 14 amino acids. The CDR3 DNA is TGTGCCAGCAGCTTACGCGGGAGAGACTATGGCTACACCTTC. Amino acid sequence: CASSLRGRDYGYTF.

This chain joins TRBV6-5 and TRBJ2-7; possible D gene TRBD1, 6 bases. Germline V gene lookup returns CDR1 MNHEY and CDR2 SVGAGI. The CDR3 loop spans 14 amino acids. V lost 6 bases and J lost 5, with 17 bases in between. CDR3 amino acids: CASRRVAGANEQYF. The CDR3 DNA reads TGTGCCAGCAGGAGGGTGGCAGGGGCGAACGAGCAGTACTTC.

The CDR3 here is CASSLAGGPYEQFF. The CDR3 DNA follows: TGTGCCAGCAGCCTAGCGGGGGGGCCTTACGAGCAGTTCTTC. This chain uses TRBV5-4 with TRBJ2-1, with 12 bases identical to TRBD2. V gave up 4 bases and J gave up 10 bases; unmatched junction bases: 6. The CDR3 runs to 14 residues. The germline gives CDR1 SGHNT, CDR2 YYREEE (reference sequence).

The chain is built from TRBV6-1 and TRBJ1-6; D remains unclear. Looked up from germline, CDR1 is MNHNS and CDR2 is SASEGT. This CDR3 has 12 amino acids. Trimming shortened V by 2 bases and J by 9 bases, and 5 bases separated the two germline ends. The CDR3 loop is CASSELGSPLHF. The CDR3 DNA reads as TGTGCCAGCAGTGAACTAGGTTCACCCCTCCACTTT.

V usage is TRBV13 and J usage is TRBJ1-3, with D possibly being TRBD1 (5 bases). V was cut by 0 bases and J by 3 bases, with 6 bases left in between. CDR1 and CDR2 from the germline V gene are PRHDT and FYEKMQ (reference sequence). The CDR3 runs 14 residues. CDR3 region: CASSLGGGGNTIYF. CDR3 DNA sequence: TGTGCCAGCAGCTTAGGCGGGGGTGGAAACACCATATATTTT.

This clone was seen once. The chain is built from TRBV9 and TRBJ2-1; 11 bases fit TRBD2. The V gene end was trimmed by 4 bases and the J gene end by 12 bases; junction bases not matched to a gene: 9. Germline assignment: CDR1 SGDLS and CDR2 YYNGEE. The CDR3 runs 14 residues. As DNA, the CDR3 is TGTGCCAGCAGCCGGAGTAGCGGGGGGGTAGGGCAGTTCTTC. Translating it yields CASSRSSGGVGQFF.

The chain recombines TRBV11-2 with TRBJ2-3; 7 positions agree with TRBD2. The germline CDR1 and CDR2 sequences are SGHAT and FQNNGV. This CDR3 spans 15 amino acids. V gave up 3 bases and J gave up 4 bases; unmatched junction bases: 7. The CDR3 bases are TGTGCCAGCAGCTTTAGCAGCGGGGTGGCAGATACGCAGTATTTT. This translates into CASSFSSGVADTQYF.

The gene calls are TRBV10-2 and TRBJ2-2, with a tentative D call TRBD1 (6 bases). V dropped 5 bases and J dropped 3 bases, with 10 bases sitting between them. This CDR3 is built from 14 residues. CDR1 and CDR2 (germline): WSHSY, SAAADI. CDR3 sequence (DNA): TGCGCCAGCAGTCGACAGGTGGACACCGGGGAGCTGTTTTTT. This gives the protein CASSRQVDTGELFF.

In this sample, this clone turned up a few times. The chain couples TRBV5-4 to TRBJ1-2; D is unclear. V dropped 4 bases and J dropped 1 base, with 8 bases sitting between them. The CDR3 has 13 residues. Germline V gene sequence: CDR1 SGHNT, CDR2 YYREEE (reference sequence). This chain's CDR3 is CASSPDINYGYTF. In nucleotides, the CDR3 is TGTGCCAGCAGCCCAGACATTAACTATGGCTACACCTTC.

The V gene is TRBV6-5, the J gene TRBJ1-4, with TRBD1 matching 7 bases. This CDR3 contains 14 residues. V lost 4 bases to trimming and J lost 5 bases; unmatched junction nucleotides: 4. The germline V gene has CDR1 MNHEY and CDR2 SVGAGI. CDR3 protein: CASSSRGGNEKLFF. Written as DNA, the CDR3 is TGTGCCAGCAGTTCCCGAGGGGGCAATGAAAAACTGTTTTTT.

This clone came up once. The gene calls are TRBV5-4 and TRBJ1-2; a weak D match, TRBD1 (5 bases). CDR3 length: 13 residues. Deletions cut 0 bases from V and 7 bases from J, with 10 bases between. The germline CDR1 and CDR2 sequences are SGHNT and YYREEE (reference sequence). In DNA form, the CDR3 reads TGTGCCAGCAGCTTGGTGCAGGGAAGTGGCTACACCTTC. Encoded protein: CASSLVQGSGYTF.

The chain couples TRBV5-1 to TRBJ2-2, with D unclear. V was pared by 0 bases and J by 0 bases, with 9 bases between. This CDR3 contains 16 residues. Germline CDR1 SGHRS, CDR2 YFSETQ. CDR3 amino acids: CASSLVSTSNTGELFF. In DNA, the CDR3 is TGCGCCAGCAGCTTGGTGTCGACTTCGAACACCGGGGAGCTGTTTTTT.

This rearrangement joins TRBV5-6 to TRBJ1-6; D is uncertain. The CDR3 contains 14 residues. CDR1 and CDR2 from the germline V gene are SGHDT and YYEEEE. The V end was cut by 0 bases, the J end by 8 bases, with 9 bases between. CDR3 sequence (DNA): TGTGCCAGCAGCTTGGGGGCAGTGGATTCACCCCTCCACTTT. Protein product: CASSLGAVDSPLHF.

The V call is TRBV4-1, the J call TRBJ2-5; 9 bases map to TRBD2. The CDR3 consists of 15 residues. The germline V gene has CDR1 MGHRA and CDR2 YSYEKL. The junction had 6 bases not matched to a gene; V was cut back by 0 bases and J by 7 bases. CDR3 amino acids: CASSQEPSGIGTQYF. DNA for the CDR3: TGCGCCAGCAGCCAAGAACCTAGCGGGATCGGGACCCAGTACTTC.

The V call is TRBV7-9, the J call TRBJ2-5; 8 positions agree with TRBD2. CDR1 SEHNR and CDR2 FQNEAQ come from the germline V gene (reference sequence). Germline trimming cut 7 bases from V and 5 bases from J; bases unmatched to any gene: 9. The CDR3 covers 14 residues. CDR3 loop: CASTGGVDIETQYF. The CDR3 bases are TGTGCCAGCACCGGGGGGGTAGATATTGAGACCCAGTACTTC.

The chain recombines TRBV7-2 with TRBJ2-1; the match to TRBD2 covers 7 bases. CDR3 length: 14 amino acids. CDR1 is SGHTA and CDR2 is FQGNSA in the germline V gene. The V and J ends lost 7 bases and 3 bases, in that order; junction bases with no gene match: 6. CDR3 in amino acids: CASKRDGFYNEQFF. In DNA form, the CDR3 reads TGTGCCAGCAAGCGGGACGGATTCTACAATGAGCAGTTCTTC.

The V and J genes are TRBV7-2 and TRBJ2-1; 8 bases agree with TRBD1. V was pared by 1 base and J by 4 bases, with 3 bases of the junction left unmatched. The CDR3 runs to 15 residues. Germline V CDR1 and CDR2: SGHTA, FQGNSA. CDR3 bases: TGTGCCAGCAGCTTAGACGGGACAGGATACAATGAGCAGTTCTTC. Protein: CASSLDGTGYNEQFF.

This chain connects TRBV6-1 to TRBJ2-3; 12 positions match TRBD1. This CDR3 comprises 14 residues. Germline V gene lookup returns CDR1 MNHNS and CDR2 SASEGT. Trimming at V came to 11 bases and at J to 4 bases, leaving 7 bases not matched to a gene. The CDR3 here is CAGSGTGGADTQYF. Here the CDR3 DNA reads TGTGCCGGCTCCGGGACAGGGGGCGCAGATACGCAGTATTTT.

The genes are TRBV7-6 and TRBJ2-1, with a tentative D call TRBD1 (6 bases). CDR1 and CDR2 from the germline V gene are SGHVS and FNYEAQ. The CDR3 runs to 13 residues. V dropped 7 bases and J dropped 6 bases, with 13 bases sitting between them. DNA for the CDR3: TGTGCCAGCACCCAGGGGCGGTCCAATGAGCAGTTCTTC. Its translation is CASTQGRSNEQFF.

The V gene is TRBV4-1, the J gene TRBJ1-2; 9 bases match TRBD1. CDR1 and CDR2 from the germline V gene are MGHRA and YSYEKL. CDR3 length equals 17 residues. V trimming: 4 bases; J trimming: 7 bases; junction bases outside the gene matches: 16. CDR3 in amino acids: CASSRYHRQGEDSGYTF. Here the CDR3 DNA reads TGCGCCAGCAGCCGCTATCATAGACAGGGGGAGGACAGTGGCTACACCTTC.

This sequence joins TRBV27 and TRBJ1-4; 8 nucleotides match TRBD1. CDR3 length: 15 residues. Germline CDR1 and CDR2: MNHEY and SMNVEV (reference sequence). With 8 bases clipped from V and 4 bases from J, the junction kept 9 bases outside the gene matches. As DNA, the CDR3 is TGTGCCAGCGGTCGCCAGGGGGCCGGTAATGAAAAACTGTTTTTT. It translates to CASGRQGAGNEKLFF.

This clone showed up just a few times. The chain joins TRBV9 to TRBJ1-2, with 7 bases that match TRBD1. The CDR3 runs 16 residues. V dropped 4 bases and J dropped 3; count of bases not matched to a gene: 12. The germline gives CDR1 SGDLS, CDR2 YYNGEE. As DNA, the CDR3 is TGTGCCAGCAGCCCGCCCGGGACAGCCGGGGACTATGGCTACACCTTC. Amino acids: CASSPPGTAGDYGYTF. Based on the CDR3 plus reference TRBV9 and TRBJ1-2, the full variable domain is DSGVTQTPKHLITATGQRVTLRCSPRSGDLSVYWYQQSLDQGLQFLIQYYNGEERAKGNILERFSAQQFPDLHSELNLSSLELGDSALYFCASSPPGTAGDYGYTFGSGTRLTVV.

This clone showed up just a few times. The J gene is TRBJ1-3, the V gene TRBV29-1; D is perhaps TRBD1 (6 bases). The CDR3 covers 13 residues. Germline V CDR1 and CDR2: SQVTM, ANQGSEA. V was cut by 6 bases and J by 7 bases, with 16 bases left in between. The CDR3 sequence: CSVAVTGGNTIYF. The CDR3 DNA follows: TGCAGCGTCGCCGTGACAGGTGGCAACACCATATATTTT.

The chain links TRBV5-6 to TRBJ1-3, with D unresolved. Germline lookup yields CDR1 SGHDT and CDR2 YYEEEE. Trimming cost V 2 bases and J 0 bases, with 9 bases left between them. CDR3 length equals 15 residues. The CDR3 DNA sequence: TGTGCCAGCAGCTTCGGACTTAGCTCTGGAAACACCATATATTTT. It codes for CASSFGLSSGNTIYF.

The CDR3 DNA follows: TGCGCCAGCAGCCAAGACCCCCCGGACAGGGTAGCCACTGAAGCTTTCTTT. Encoded protein: CASSQDPPDRVATEAFF. J is TRBJ1-1 and V is TRBV4-1; 8 nucleotides line up with TRBD1. Germline-derived CDR1 and CDR2 are MGHRA and YSYEKL. The junction had 10 bases not matched to a gene; V was cut back by 0 bases and J by 4 bases. This CDR3 comprises 17 residues.

The V and J genes are TRBV18 and TRBJ2-7, with D perhaps matching TRBD2 (5 bases). The CDR3 length is 13 residues. CDR1 and CDR2 (germline): KGHSH, LQKENI. Trimming shortened V by 2 bases and J by 3 bases, and 8 bases separated the two germline ends. CDR3 in amino acids: CASSPGGRYEQYF. The CDR3, as DNA: TGTGCCAGCTCACCAGGAGGACGCTACGAGCAGTACTTC.

The rearrangement joins TRBV9 to TRBJ2-5; D possibly corresponds to TRBD1 (6 bases). From germline, CDR1 is SGDLS and CDR2 YYNGEE. The CDR3 runs to 15 residues. The germline V and J ends were trimmed by 3 bases and 3 bases, with 15 bases remaining between them. CDR3 sequence (DNA): TGTGCCAGCAGCGCCTCAGGGGTTTGGAAAGAGACCCAGTACTTC. The encoded protein is CASSASGVWKETQYF.